This TCR beta chain emerged from a study of vaccination effects on CD4 cells after COVID-19. The protocol was immunoSEQ multiplex PCR, while the TCRdb copy is restricted to in-frame clones and leaves out a portion. The table lists about 66,000 clones, under 80% of them singletons. In the ViraFEST assay, antigen-specific CD4+ clonotypes were identified by expansion after peptide-pool stimulation. With around ten days of culture completed, CD4+ T cells were isolated. Vaccination of participants consisted of two doses of either the BNT162b2 or mRNA-1273 vaccine. Nucleocapsid antibodies were negative in the vaccine recipients, who had never had SARS-CoV-2 infection. It was with 10 IU/ml IL-2 and about 10 ug/ml peptides that a few million PBMC per well were cultured. Half-medium exchanges with IL-2 medium took place on days 3 and 7. Turning to this clone: Its target is unknown.

This CDR3 contains 13 residues. Germline values: CDR1 MNHEY, CDR2 SVGAGI. The V and J ends lost 4 bases and 8 bases respectively, with 14 bases between them. Study findings and constraints: Few convalescent patients were included, and no early post-infection timepoints were sampled.

The chain has TRBV6-5 and TRBJ1-2; no clear D. The origin of this receptor is a human donor who received a COVID-19 vaccine. Source: CD4+ T cells from PBMCs cultured with HCoV-OC43 spike peptides, taken after COVID-19 vaccination. Subset here: HCoV-OC43 spike overlapping peptide pool stimulation. CDR3 residues: CASSLTRHQGYTF. For the CDR3, the DNA is TGTGCCAGCAGTTTGACCCGCCACCAGGGCTACACCTTC.